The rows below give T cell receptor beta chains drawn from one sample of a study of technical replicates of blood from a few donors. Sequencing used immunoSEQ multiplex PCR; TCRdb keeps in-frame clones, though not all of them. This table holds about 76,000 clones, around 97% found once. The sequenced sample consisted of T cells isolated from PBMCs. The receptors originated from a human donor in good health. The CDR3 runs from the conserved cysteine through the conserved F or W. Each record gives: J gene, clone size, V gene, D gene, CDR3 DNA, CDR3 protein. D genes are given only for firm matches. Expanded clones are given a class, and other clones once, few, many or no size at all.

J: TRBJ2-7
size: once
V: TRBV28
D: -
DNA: TGTGCCAGCAGTTTTCTATCGGGTGGGTCCTACGAGCAGTACTTC
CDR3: CASSFLSGGSYEQYF

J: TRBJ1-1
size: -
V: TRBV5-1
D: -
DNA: TGCGCCAGCAGCTTGGGCGTGGGGGGGAGGAACACTGAAGCTTTCTTT
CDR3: CASSLGVGGRNTEAFF

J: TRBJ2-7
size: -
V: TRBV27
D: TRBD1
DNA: TGTGCCAGCAGTTGGGGACAGGTCACCTACGAGCAGTACTTC
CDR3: CASSWGQVTYEQYF

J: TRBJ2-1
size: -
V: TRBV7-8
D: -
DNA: TGTGCCAGCACCTTCCCGGGGAATAATGAGCAGTTCTTC
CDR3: CASTFPGNNEQFF

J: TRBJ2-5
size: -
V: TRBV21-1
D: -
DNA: TGTGCCAGCAGACAGGGGTACCAAGAGACCCAGTACTTC
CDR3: CASRQGYQETQYF

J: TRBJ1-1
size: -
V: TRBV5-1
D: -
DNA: TGCGCCAGCAGCTTGGCCAGGTTGTCGACAGCGAACACTGAAGCTTTCTTT
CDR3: CASSLARLSTANTEAFF

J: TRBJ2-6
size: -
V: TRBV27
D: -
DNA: TGTGCCAGCAGTGTCGGGGGGGCCAACGTCCTGACTTTC
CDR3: CASSVGGANVLTF

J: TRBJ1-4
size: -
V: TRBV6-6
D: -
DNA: TGTGCCAGCAGTTTGTATACTAATGAAAAACTGTTTTTT
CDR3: CASSLYTNEKLFF

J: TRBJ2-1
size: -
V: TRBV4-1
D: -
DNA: TGCGCCAGCAGCCAAGAGTACCCTACCCCCGCCGATGAGCAGTTCTTC
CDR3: CASSQEYPTPADEQFF

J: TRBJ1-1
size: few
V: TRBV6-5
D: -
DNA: TGTGCCAGCAGTTACAGCGGGGGGGGCGTAGACACTGAAGCTTTCTTT
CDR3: CASSYSGGGVDTEAFF

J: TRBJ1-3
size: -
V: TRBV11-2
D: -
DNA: TGTGCCAGCAGCTTAGGCACATCTGGAAACACCATATATTTT
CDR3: CASSLGTSGNTIYF

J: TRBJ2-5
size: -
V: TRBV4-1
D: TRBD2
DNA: TGCGCCAGCAGCCCGCCGGGGGGGGGAGAGACCCAGTACTTC
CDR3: CASSPPGGGETQYF

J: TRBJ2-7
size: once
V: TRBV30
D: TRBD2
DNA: TGTGCCTGGGGGAGGGCTAGCGGGGGCCCTCTAATGTACGAGCAGTACTTC
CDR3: CAWGRASGGPLMYEQYF

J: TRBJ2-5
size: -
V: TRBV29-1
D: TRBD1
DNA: TGCAGCGTTGTCGGGACAGGGGAGAAAGAGACCCAGTACTTC
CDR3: CSVVGTGEKETQYF

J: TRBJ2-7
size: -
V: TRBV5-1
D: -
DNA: TGCGCCAGCAGCTTGGCGACAACCTACGAGCAGTACTTC
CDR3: CASSLATTYEQYF

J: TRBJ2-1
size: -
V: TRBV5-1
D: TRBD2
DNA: TGCGCCAGCAGCGTCGGGACTATTAGAGCAAGTAGGAATGAGCAGTTCTTC
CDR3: CASSVGTIRASRNEQFF

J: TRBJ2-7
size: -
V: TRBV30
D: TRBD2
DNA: TGTGCCTGGTCAGGCGGGCTAGCGGGGGATTTCTACGAGCAGTACTTC
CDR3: CAWSGGLAGDFYEQYF

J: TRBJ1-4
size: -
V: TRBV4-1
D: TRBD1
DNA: TGCGCCAGCAGCCAGTTGGACAGGGGGAGTGAAAAACTGTTTTTT
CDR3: CASSQLDRGSEKLFF

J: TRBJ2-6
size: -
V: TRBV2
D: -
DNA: TGTGCCAGCAGTGAAACTGCCTCTGGGGCCAACGTCCTGACTTTC
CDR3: CASSETASGANVLTF

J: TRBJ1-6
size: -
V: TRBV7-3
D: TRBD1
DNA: TGTGCCAGCAGCCAGGGACAGGGTAATTCACCCCTCCACTTT
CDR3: CASSQGQGNSPLHF

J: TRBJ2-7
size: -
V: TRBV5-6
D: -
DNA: TGTGCCAGCAGCTTTGGGACAGGGACTAGTTACGAGCAGTACTTC
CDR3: CASSFGTGTSYEQYF

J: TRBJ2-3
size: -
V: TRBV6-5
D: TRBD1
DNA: TGTGCCAGCAGCTACCGGTGGGACAGGGGCCCAGATACGCAGTATTTT
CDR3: CASSYRWDRGPDTQYF

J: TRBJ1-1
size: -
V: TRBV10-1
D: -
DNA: TGCGCCAGCAGTGAGTCTGTCAGGGATGAAGCTTTCTTT
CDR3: CASSESVRDEAFF

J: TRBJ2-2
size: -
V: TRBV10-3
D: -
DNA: TGTGCCATCAGTGATTACTCAAGGCAGGGGCCCGGGGAGCTGTTTTTT
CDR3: CAISDYSRQGPGELFF

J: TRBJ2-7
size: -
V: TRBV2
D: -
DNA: TGTGCCAGCAGCGAGACGGGGGAATACTACGAGCAGTACTTC
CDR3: CASSETGEYYEQYF

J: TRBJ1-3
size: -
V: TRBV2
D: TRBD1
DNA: TGTGCCAGCAGTGAAGTGACAGGGCTTGGAAACACCATATATTTT
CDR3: CASSEVTGLGNTIYF

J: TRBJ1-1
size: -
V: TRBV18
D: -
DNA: TGTGCCAGCTCACCAGACTTTAACGGGGTACCCACTGAAGCTTTCTTT
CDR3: CASSPDFNGVPTEAFF

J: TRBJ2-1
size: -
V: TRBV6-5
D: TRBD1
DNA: TGTGCCAGCAGTTACTATCAGGGGGCTAACAATGAGCAGTTCTTC
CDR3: CASSYYQGANNEQFF

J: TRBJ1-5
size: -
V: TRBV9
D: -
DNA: TGTGCCAGCAGCGTATGGCAGAATAGCAATCAGCCCCAGCATTTT
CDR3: CASSVWQNSNQPQHF

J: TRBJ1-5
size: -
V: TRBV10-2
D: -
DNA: TGCGCCAGCAGTGAGCAGGGCAATCAGCCCCAGCATTTT
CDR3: CASSEQGNQPQHF

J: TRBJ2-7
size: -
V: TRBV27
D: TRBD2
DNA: TGTGCCAGCAGTCCGGCTAGCGGGGCTTTCCTCGAGCAGTACTTC
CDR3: CASSPASGAFLEQYF

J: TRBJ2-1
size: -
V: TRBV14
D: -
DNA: TGTGCCAGCAGCCAAGCCAATTGGCATGAGCAGTTCTTC
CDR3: CASSQANWHEQFF

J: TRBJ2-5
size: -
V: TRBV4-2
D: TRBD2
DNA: TGTGCCAGCAGCCCGGAGTTTCGGGGGGGCAGTGAGACCCAGTACTTC
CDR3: CASSPEFRGGSETQYF

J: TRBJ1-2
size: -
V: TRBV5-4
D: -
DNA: TGTGCCAGCAGCTTGGGCTTGCAGGGCGGCGGCTACACCTTC
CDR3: CASSLGLQGGGYTF

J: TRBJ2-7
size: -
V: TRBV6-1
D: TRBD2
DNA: TGTGCCAGCAGTGAGCTAGCGGATCCCCTAGGGCAGTACTTC
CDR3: CASSELADPLGQYF

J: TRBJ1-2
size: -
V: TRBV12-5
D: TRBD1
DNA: TGTGCTAGTGGTTTGGTAATACAGGGACAGATACATGGCTACACCTTC
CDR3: CASGLVIQGQIHGYTF

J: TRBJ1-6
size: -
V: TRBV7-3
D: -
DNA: TGTGCCAGCAGCTTAACCCCAGGGGTTTCACCCCTCCACTTT
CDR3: CASSLTPGVSPLHF

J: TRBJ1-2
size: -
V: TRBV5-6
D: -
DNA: TGTGCCAGCAGCTTGGGTCAGGGATACTATGGCTACACCTTC
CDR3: CASSLGQGYYGYTF

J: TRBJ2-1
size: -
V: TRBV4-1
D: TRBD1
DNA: TGCGCCAGCAGCCAGGGGACAGGGGAGAGGTACAATGAGCAGTTCTTC
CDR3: CASSQGTGERYNEQFF

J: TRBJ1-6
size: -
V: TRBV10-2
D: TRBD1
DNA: TGCGCCAGCAGTTTTTCCCCGGGGACAGCCATACCCCTCCACTTT
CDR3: CASSFSPGTAIPLHF

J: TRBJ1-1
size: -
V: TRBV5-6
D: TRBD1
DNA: TGTGCCAGCAGCTCGGGACAGCTTAGGAACACTGAAGCTTTCTTT
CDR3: CASSSGQLRNTEAFF

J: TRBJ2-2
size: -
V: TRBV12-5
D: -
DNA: TGTGCTAGTGGTTTGGGGCAGGGTGGCGGGGAGCTGTTTTTT
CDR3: CASGLGQGGGELFF